Following are 29 T cell receptor beta chains from one sample sequenced in a study of shared clonotypes between healthy human individuals. Profiled with immunoSEQ multiplex PCR; TCRdb holds only in-frame clones, not every one. The repertoire includes hundreds of thousands of clones, 70% to 75% of them detected once, and about 9.4% sits in the top ten. The material sequenced was memory CD4+ T cells sorted from blood. The subset was: CD45RA-negative fraction. The receptors come from a man aged 30-40 years in good health.

J is TRBJ2-7 and V is TRBV2, with D possibly being TRBD1 or TRBD2 (6 bases each). Germline V lookup: CDR1 SNHLY, CDR2 FYNNEI. The CDR3 is made up of 16 amino acids. Trimming left V 6 bases short and J 2 bases short, with 20 bases between. CDR3 in amino acids: CASSVGAAGQTYEQYF. The CDR3 DNA is TGTGCCAGCAGCGTCGGGGCGGCGGGACAAACCTACGAGCAGTACTTC.

The chain links TRBV11-2 to TRBJ2-7, with unresolved D. There are 16 residues in the CDR3. Trimming shortened V by 5 bases and J by 9 bases, and 26 bases separated the two germline ends. Germline lookup yields CDR1 SGHAT and CDR2 FQNNGV. DNA of the CDR3: TGTGCCAGCAGCCCAAAACCTAGGACCAAGCACTTTGGGCAGTACTTC. Translating it yields CASSPKPRTKHFGQYF.

This clone was observed at least ten times. CDR3 in amino acids: CASRAGQGTPQHF. CDR3 coding DNA: TGTGCCAGCAGGGCGGGACAGGGGACCCCCCAGCATTTT. The chain uses TRBV6-4 and TRBJ1-5, with 10 bases identical to TRBD1. V was clipped by 6 bases and J by 10 bases; unmatched bases: 6. CDR1 and CDR2 from the germline V gene are MRHNA and SNTAGT. The CDR3 consists of 13 residues.

The CDR3 sequence: CASSGTPLDTQYF. In DNA form, the CDR3 reads TGTGCCAGCTCCGGGACCCCCTTGGATACGCAGTATTTT. The genes are TRBV18 and TRBJ2-3; TRBD1 or TRBD2 may be the D gene (5 bases each). The V end was cut by 6 bases, the J end by 6 bases, with 13 bases between. The CDR3 totals 13 residues. The V gene's germline CDR1 is KGHSH and CDR2 LQKENI. The variable domain in full, completed from reference TRBV18 and TRBJ2-3, reads NAGVMQNPRHLVRRRGQEARLRCSPMKGHSHVYWYRQLPEEGLKFMVYLQKENIIDESGMPKERFSAEFPKEGPSILRIQQVVRGDSAAYFCASSGTPLDTQYFGPGTRLTVL.

The chain is built from TRBV9 and TRBJ2-3; TRBD1 aligns across 7 bases. The CDR3 is made up of 16 amino acids. J was trimmed by 2 bases and V by 2 bases; bases with no gene match: 8. The germline gives CDR1 SGDLS, CDR2 YYNGEE. Here the CDR3 DNA reads TGTGCCAGCAGCGTTTCGGGGACAGAACCCACAGATACGCAGTATTTT. The encoded protein is CASSVSGTEPTDTQYF.

This rearrangement joins TRBV27 to TRBJ2-7; D gene unclear. The CDR3 runs 14 residues. The germline V and J ends were trimmed by 7 bases and 2 bases, with 15 bases remaining between them. Germline CDR1 and CDR2: MNHEY and SMNVEV (reference sequence). The CDR3 region is CASKSYQRPYEQYF. DNA for the CDR3: TGTGCCAGCAAATCGTACCAACGTCCCTACGAGCAGTACTTC.

The V and J genes are TRBV28 and TRBJ2-5, with D possibly matching TRBD1 (6 bases). V lost 3 bases to trimming and J lost 2 bases, with 10 bases between them. This CDR3 has 14 residues. CDR1 is MDHEN, CDR2 SYDVKM, per germline. The chain's CDR3 is CASSLWQGQETQYF. In DNA, the CDR3 is TGTGCCAGCAGTTTGTGGCAGGGGCAAGAGACCCAGTACTTC.

The V gene is TRBV6-1, the J gene TRBJ2-3, with 12 positions matching TRBD2. The V gene's germline CDR1 is MNHNS and CDR2 SASEGT. The CDR3 runs 15 residues. The junction had 6 bases not matched to a gene; V was cut back by 7 bases and J by 4 bases. CDR3 region: CASNRLAGDADTQYF. The CDR3, as DNA: TGTGCCAGCAACCGACTAGCGGGAGACGCAGATACGCAGTATTTT.

V and J are TRBV7-2 and TRBJ1-5; maybe TRBD1 (6 bases). This CDR3 has 15 amino acids. The ends were cut back, 5 bases at V and 3 bases at J, with 14 bases in the middle. Per the germline V gene, CDR1 is SGHTA and CDR2 is FQGNSA. This CDR3 reads CASSRTGTNNQPQHF. In nucleotides, the CDR3 is TGTGCCAGCAGCCGAACAGGGACGAACAATCAGCCCCAGCATTTT. Together with reference TRBV7-2 and TRBJ1-5, the CDR3 gives the full variable domain: GAGVSQSPSNKVTEKGKDVELRCDPISGHTALYWYRQSLGQGLEFLIYFQGNSAPDKSGLPSDRFSAERTGGSVSTLTIQRTQQEDSAVYLCASSRTGTNNQPQHFGDGTRLSIL.

J is TRBJ2-2 and V is TRBV11-3, with TRBD2 matching over 9 bases. This CDR3 has 15 residues. Germline V gives CDR1 SGHNT, CDR2 YENEEA. With 3 bases clipped from V and 5 bases from J, the junction kept 4 bases outside the gene matches. For the CDR3, the DNA is TGTGCCAGCAGCTTTGGGGCGGGAGGGACCGGGGAGCTGTTTTTT. As protein: CASSFGAGGTGELFF.

The chain uses TRBV5-4 and TRBJ2-3; 13 bases match TRBD2. The CDR3 loop spans 16 amino acids. J gave up 1 base and V 4 bases, and 3 bases lay outside the gene matches. Germline values: CDR1 SGHNT, CDR2 YYREEE (reference sequence). The CDR3 loop is CASSIGLAGGTDTQYF. The DNA of the CDR3 is TGTGCCAGCAGCATAGGACTAGCGGGAGGCACAGATACGCAGTATTTT.

This clone was seen a handful of times. This chain uses TRBV11-3 with TRBJ2-2; D uncertain. V was clipped by 4 bases and J by 7 bases, with 4 bases between them. The germline V gene encodes CDR1 SGHNT and CDR2 YENEEA. This CDR3 contains 11 residues. CDR3 sequence (DNA): TGTGCCAGCAGCTCCCACGGGGAGCTGTTTTTT. Translating it yields CASSSHGELFF.

This clone turned up a few times. This chain links TRBV9 with TRBJ2-5, with TRBD2 identical over 16 bases. The CDR3 has 17 amino acids. The germline CDR1 and CDR2 sequences are SGDLS and YYNGEE. J was trimmed by 5 bases and V by 3 bases; bases with no gene match: 7. The DNA for the CDR3 is TGTGCCAGCAGCGGGGGACTAGCGGGAGGGCCTTGGGAGACCCAGTACTTC. Residues: CASSGGLAGGPWETQYF.

The chain is built from TRBV15 and TRBJ2-6; D remains unclear. The CDR3 has 16 amino acids. Trimming pared 2 bases from V and 3 bases from J, leaving 11 bases between. Looked up from germline, CDR1 is LNHNV and CDR2 is YYDKDF (reference sequence). CDR3 in amino acids: CATSRPPHVGANVLTF. The CDR3, as DNA: TGTGCCACCAGCAGACCCCCTCATGTTGGGGCCAACGTCCTGACTTTC.

The rearrangement uses TRBV2 and TRBJ2-7, with D perhaps matching TRBD1 or TRBD2 (5 bases each). Germline assignment: CDR1 SNHLY and CDR2 FYNNEI. The CDR3 consists of 15 residues. V was pared by 1 base and J by 0 bases, with 10 bases between. The CDR3 DNA is TGTGCCAGCAGTGAAGGAGCGGACATCTCCTACGAGCAGTACTTC. It specifies CASSEGADISYEQYF.

The V and J genes are TRBV6-5 and TRBJ1-1; possibly TRBD1 for D (5 bases). Between the trimmed V and J ends, which lost 5 bases and 2 bases, there was a span of 9 bases. This CDR3 is 13 amino acids long. Germline V gene data show CDR1 as MNHEY and CDR2 as SVGAGI. CDR3 coding DNA: TGTGCCAGCAGTGGACACGTTAACACTGAAGCTTTCTTT. Translating gives CASSGHVNTEAFF.

The CDR3 is CARLEVPDTQYF. The CDR3 DNA follows: TGTGCCAGATTGGAGGTTCCAGATACGCAGTATTTT. The chain has TRBV5-3 and TRBJ2-3, with a weak D call TRBD2 (5 bases). TRBV5-3 is recorded as an ORF, its role being uncertain. CDR3 size: 12 residues. Trimming cost V 7 bases and J 4 bases, with 10 bases left between them.

This clone appeared a few times. The chain joins TRBV5-1 to TRBJ2-1; 7 positions match TRBD2. V was clipped by 4 bases and J by 1 base; unmatched bases: 14. This CDR3 contains 18 residues. CDR1 SGHRS and CDR2 YFSETQ come from the germline V gene. The CDR3 DNA reads as TGCGCCAGCAGCCTCAGATCCGCGACTAGCTTGTCCTACAATGAGCAGTTCTTC. Amino acids: CASSLRSATSLSYNEQFF.

This clone appeared once. This chain links TRBV7-2 with TRBJ2-7; no reliable D call. Trimming removed 1 base at V and 7 bases at J, with 8 bases between. The CDR3 runs to 12 residues. Germline V gives CDR1 SGHTA, CDR2 FQGNSA. Here the CDR3 DNA reads TGTGCCAGCAGCTTAGATCGGTGGGAGCAGTACTTC. As protein: CASSLDRWEQYF.

The chain links TRBV2 to TRBJ2-7, with D maybe TRBD2 (5 bases). The germline V gene encodes CDR1 SNHLY and CDR2 FYNNEI. This CDR3 has 15 residues. Between the trimmed V and J ends, which lost 6 bases and 5 bases, there was a span of 20 bases. The CDR3 sequence: CASSPNRDPEDEQYF. CDR3 DNA: TGTGCCAGCAGCCCTAACCGGGATCCGGAGGACGAGCAGTACTTC.

This chain links TRBV7-2 with TRBJ1-2; TRBD1 agrees at 11 bases. There are 15 residues in the CDR3. Germline V gene data show CDR1 as SGHTA and CDR2 as FQGNSA. Trimming took 5 bases from V and 4 from J; bases not matched to a gene: 6. The CDR3 nucleotides are TGTGCCAGCAGCCCGTGGACAGGGGGCGTCTATGGCTACACCTTC. Translation gives CASSPWTGGVYGYTF.

The chain couples TRBV19 to TRBJ2-7, with D perhaps TRBD2 (5 bases). Germline V lookup: CDR1 LNHDA, CDR2 SQIVND (reference sequence). Trimming removed 6 bases from V and 3 bases from J, with 12 bases in between. This CDR3 comprises 13 residues. Here the CDR3 reads CASSLSVIYEQYF. In DNA, the CDR3 is TGTGCCAGTAGCCTTAGCGTAATCTACGAGCAGTACTTC.

The genes are TRBV9 and TRBJ1-4; 12 positions match TRBD1. Trimming cost V 7 bases and J 7 bases; bases outside gene matches: 5. The CDR3 runs to 14 residues. CDR1 and CDR2 (germline): SGDLS, YYNGEE. CDR3 amino acids: CASGRDRGLEKLFF. CDR3 nucleotides: TGTGCCAGCGGCCGGGACAGGGGGCTTGAAAAACTGTTTTTT.

The chain links TRBV6-1 to TRBJ2-1; tentative D call: TRBD2 (5 bases). There are 14 residues in the CDR3. Germline lookup yields CDR1 MNHNS and CDR2 SASEGT. Trimming took 6 bases from V and 6 from J, leaving 15 bases between them. The CDR3 coding sequence is TGTGCCAGCAGCCACACGCGGGCTTCCAATGAGCAGTTCTTC. Translation gives CASSHTRASNEQFF.

V usage is TRBV12-5 and J usage is TRBJ2-1; 10 bases match TRBD2. The CDR3 runs 17 residues. Germline CDR1 and CDR2: LGHNT and FRNRAP. V lost 0 bases to trimming and J lost 2 bases; unmatched junction nucleotides: 4. The CDR3 loop reads CASGLVLSGRAYNEQFF. The CDR3 nucleotides are TGTGCTAGTGGTTTGGTATTAAGCGGGAGGGCCTACAATGAGCAGTTCTTC.

The rearrangement uses TRBV11-1 and TRBJ2-1; 10 bases align to TRBD2. Per germline, CDR1 SGHAT and CDR2 FQDESV (reference sequence). This CDR3 has 17 residues. V lost 0 bases and J lost 3; bases outside the gene matches: 5. The CDR3 sequence is CASSLAPSGSLYNEQFF. The DNA of the CDR3 is TGTGCCAGCAGCTTAGCTCCTAGCGGGAGTCTCTACAATGAGCAGTTCTTC.

J is TRBJ2-7 and V is TRBV11-1, with 14 bases aligning to TRBD2. The CDR3 is made up of 16 amino acids. Germline V lookup: CDR1 SGHAT, CDR2 FQDESV (reference sequence). Trimming at V came to 5 bases and at J to 2 bases, leaving 5 bases not matched to a gene. In nucleotides, the CDR3 is TGTGCCAGCAGCAGCAGACTAGCGGGAGGGACCTACGAGCAGTACTTC. The encoded protein is CASSSRLAGGTYEQYF.

This rearrangement joins TRBV11-2 to TRBJ1-3; perhaps TRBD1 as D (6 bases). This CDR3 has 15 residues. V dropped 5 bases and J dropped 0 bases, with 11 bases sitting between them. CDR1 and CDR2 (germline): SGHAT, FQNNGV. The CDR3 protein is CASSVDSGSGNTIYF. In DNA, the CDR3 is TGTGCCAGCAGCGTGGACAGCGGCTCTGGAAACACCATATATTTT. The whole variable domain, filled in from reference TRBV11-2 and TRBJ1-3, reads EAGVAQSPRYKIIEKRQSVAFWCNPISGHATLYWYQQILGQGPKLLIQFQNNGVVDDSQLPKDRFSAERLKGVDSTLKIQPAKLEDSAVYLCASSVDSGSGNTIYFGEGSWLTVV.

V usage is TRBV2 and J usage is TRBJ2-5; 7 nucleotides match TRBD2. Germline V gene lookup returns CDR1 SNHLY and CDR2 FYNNEI. V gave up 5 bases and J gave up 7 bases; unmatched junction bases: 10. This CDR3 region has 14 residues. CDR3: CASSYPSGAATQYF. For the CDR3, the DNA is TGTGCCAGCAGTTATCCCAGCGGGGCGGCGACCCAGTACTTC.